The clone carrying this TCR beta chain was seen many times. Its antigen is not identified. Molecular barcoded adaptors covering alpha/delta and beta/gamma chains were used on approximately 400 ng RNA. Each CDR3 protein is one row after TCRdb ran MiXCR on the reads. The data hold under 35,000 distinct CDR3 sequences, with approximately 18% observed a single time. The data are from a study of read filtering for tumor transcriptome and immune sequencing. The wider study: 8 patients were R-ISS I, some 15 were R-ISS II, 7 were R-ISS III. Study-wide results and limits: This fraction held mixed bone marrow immune cells after CD138-negative sorting. IR-seq captured clonotypes deeper and more reliably than RNA-seq.

The CDR3 has 13 residues. V gave up 0 bases and J gave up 4 bases, with 6 bases separating them. Germline CDR1 and CDR2: LGHNA and YNFKEQ. The rearrangement links TRBV4-2 to TRBJ1-2, with D maybe TRBD1 (5 bases). The clonotype comes from a donor older than 35 with multiple myeloma. The sequenced sample consisted of a population of CD138-negative cells sorted from bone marrow. CDR3 residues: CASSQDDSYGYTF. CDR3 nucleotide sequence: TGTGCCAGCAGCCAAGACGACAGCTATGGCTACACCTTC.